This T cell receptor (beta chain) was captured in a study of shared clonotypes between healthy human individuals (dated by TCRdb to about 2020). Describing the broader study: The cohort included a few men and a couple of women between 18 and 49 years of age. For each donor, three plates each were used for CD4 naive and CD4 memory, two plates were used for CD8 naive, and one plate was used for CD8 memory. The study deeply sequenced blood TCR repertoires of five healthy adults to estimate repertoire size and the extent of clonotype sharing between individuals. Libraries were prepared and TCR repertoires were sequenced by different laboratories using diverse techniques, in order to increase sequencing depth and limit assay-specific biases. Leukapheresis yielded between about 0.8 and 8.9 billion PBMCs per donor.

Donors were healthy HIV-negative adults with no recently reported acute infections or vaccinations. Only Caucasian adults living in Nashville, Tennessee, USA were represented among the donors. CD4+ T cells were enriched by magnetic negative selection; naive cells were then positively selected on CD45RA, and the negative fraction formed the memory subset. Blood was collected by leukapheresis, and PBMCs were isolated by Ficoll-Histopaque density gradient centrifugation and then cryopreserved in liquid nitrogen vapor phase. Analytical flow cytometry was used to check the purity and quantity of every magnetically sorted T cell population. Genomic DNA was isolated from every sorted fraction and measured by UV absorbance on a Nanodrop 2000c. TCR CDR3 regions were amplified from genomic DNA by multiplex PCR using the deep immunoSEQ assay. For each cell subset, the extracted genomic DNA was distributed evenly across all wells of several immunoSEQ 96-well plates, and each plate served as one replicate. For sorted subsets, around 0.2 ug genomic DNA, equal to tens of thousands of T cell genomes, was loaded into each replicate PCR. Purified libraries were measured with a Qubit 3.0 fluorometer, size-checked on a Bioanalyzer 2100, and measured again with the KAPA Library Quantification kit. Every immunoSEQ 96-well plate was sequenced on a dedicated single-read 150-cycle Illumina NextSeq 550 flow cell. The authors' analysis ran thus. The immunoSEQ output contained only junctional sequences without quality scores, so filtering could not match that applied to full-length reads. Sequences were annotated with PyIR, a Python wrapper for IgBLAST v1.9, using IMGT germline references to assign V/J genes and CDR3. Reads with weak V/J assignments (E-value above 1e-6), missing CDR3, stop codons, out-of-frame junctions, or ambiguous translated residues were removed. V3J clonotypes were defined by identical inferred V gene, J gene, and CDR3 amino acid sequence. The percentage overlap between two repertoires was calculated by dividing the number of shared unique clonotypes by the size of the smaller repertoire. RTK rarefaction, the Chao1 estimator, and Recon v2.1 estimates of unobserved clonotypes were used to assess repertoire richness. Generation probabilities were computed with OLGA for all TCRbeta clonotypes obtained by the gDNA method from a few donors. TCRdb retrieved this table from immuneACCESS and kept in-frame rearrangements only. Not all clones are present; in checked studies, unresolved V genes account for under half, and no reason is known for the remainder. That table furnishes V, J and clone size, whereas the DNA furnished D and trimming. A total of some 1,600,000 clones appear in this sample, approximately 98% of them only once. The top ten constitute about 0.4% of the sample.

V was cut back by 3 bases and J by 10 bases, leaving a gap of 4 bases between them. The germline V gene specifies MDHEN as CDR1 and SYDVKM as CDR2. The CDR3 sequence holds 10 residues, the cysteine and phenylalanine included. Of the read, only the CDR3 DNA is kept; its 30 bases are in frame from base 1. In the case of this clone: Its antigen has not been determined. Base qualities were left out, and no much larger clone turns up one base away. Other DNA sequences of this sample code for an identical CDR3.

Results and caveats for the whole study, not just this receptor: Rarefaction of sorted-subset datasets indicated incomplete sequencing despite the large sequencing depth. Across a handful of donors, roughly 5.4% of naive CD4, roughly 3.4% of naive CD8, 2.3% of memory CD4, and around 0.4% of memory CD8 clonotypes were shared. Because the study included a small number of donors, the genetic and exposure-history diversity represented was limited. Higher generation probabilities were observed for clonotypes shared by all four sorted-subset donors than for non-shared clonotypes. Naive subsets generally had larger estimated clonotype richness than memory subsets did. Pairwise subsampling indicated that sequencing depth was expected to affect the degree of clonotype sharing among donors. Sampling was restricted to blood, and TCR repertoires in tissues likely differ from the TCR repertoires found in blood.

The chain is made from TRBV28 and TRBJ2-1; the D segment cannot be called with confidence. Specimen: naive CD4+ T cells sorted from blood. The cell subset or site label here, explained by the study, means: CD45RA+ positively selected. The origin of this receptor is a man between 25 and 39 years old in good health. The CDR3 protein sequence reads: CASSFREQFF. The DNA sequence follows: TGTGCCAGCAGTTTCAGGGAGCAGTTCTTC.